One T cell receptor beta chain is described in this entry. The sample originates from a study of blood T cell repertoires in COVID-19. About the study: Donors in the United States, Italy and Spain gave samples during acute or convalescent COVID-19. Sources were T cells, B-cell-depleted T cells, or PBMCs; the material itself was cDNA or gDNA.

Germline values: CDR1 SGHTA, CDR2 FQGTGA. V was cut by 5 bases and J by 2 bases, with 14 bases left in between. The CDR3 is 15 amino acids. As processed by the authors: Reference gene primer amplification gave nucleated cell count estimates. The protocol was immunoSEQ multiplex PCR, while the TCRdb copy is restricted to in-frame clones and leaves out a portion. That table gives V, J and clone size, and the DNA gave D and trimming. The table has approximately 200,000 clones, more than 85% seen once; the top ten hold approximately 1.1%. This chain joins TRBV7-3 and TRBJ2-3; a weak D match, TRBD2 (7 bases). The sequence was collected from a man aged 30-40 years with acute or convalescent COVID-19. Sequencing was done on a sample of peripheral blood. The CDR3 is CASSPLGGATDTQYF. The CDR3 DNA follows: TGTGCCAGCAGCCCTCTAGGGGGGGCCACAGATACGCAGTATTTT.